A selection of T cell receptor beta chains follows, all from one sample in a study of T cell responses to AZD1222 COVID-19 vaccine. The protocol was immunoSEQ multiplex PCR, while the TCRdb copy is restricted to in-frame clones and leaves out a portion. Of roughly 93,000 clones listed, 70% to 90% are singletons. The sample consisted of peripheral blood, taken on day 0 of AZD1222 vaccination. Receptors originate from an adult in good health. CDR3s include the opening cysteine and the closing phenylalanine or tryptophan. The D gene is left open where the match is weak. Some rows have no size entry. The others give once, few or many, or a class for an expanded clone.

clone_size,d_call,j_call,v_call,cdr3_aa,cdr3_nt
NA,NA,TRBJ2-7,TRBV7-2,CASSSGRGDKQYF,TGTGCCAGCAGCTCCGGCCGGGGTGACAAGCAGTACTTC
NA,NA,TRBJ2-7,TRBV4-1,CASSQEGRPYEQYF,TGCGCCAGCAGCCAAGAGGGGAGACCCTACGAGCAGTACTTC
NA,NA,TRBJ1-2,TRBV11-2,CASSQVAGTGYTF,TGTGCCAGCAGCCAAGTGGCAGGGACTGGCTACACCTTC
NA,NA,TRBJ2-7,TRBV3-1/TRBV3-2,CASSQGVYEQYF,TGTGCCAGCAGCCAAGGCGTTTACGAGCAGTACTTC
NA,NA,TRBJ1-1,TRBV29-1,CSVNRGGNTEAFF,TGCAGCGTAAACCGGGGAGGGAACACTGAAGCTTTCTTT
NA,TRBD1,TRBJ1-5,TRBV2,CASRDRGSSNQPQHF,TGTGCCAGCAGAGACAGGGGGAGCAGCAATCAGCCCCAGCATTTT
NA,NA,TRBJ1-1,TRBV3-1/TRBV3-2,CASSHREKNTEAFF,TGTGCCAGCAGCCACAGGGAAAAGAACACTGAAGCTTTCTTT
NA,TRBD1,TRBJ2-3,TRBV15,CATSSPRGSTDTQYF,TGTGCCACCAGCAGCCCCAGGGGGTCCACAGATACGCAGTATTTT
NA,NA,TRBJ1-2,TRBV6-1,CASSDSGNGYTF,TGTGCCAGCAGTGACTCAGGAAATGGCTACACCTTC
NA,NA,TRBJ1-1,TRBV2,CASRGGPLNTEAFF,TGTGCCAGCAGGGGGGGACCTTTGAACACTGAAGCTTTCTTT
NA,NA,TRBJ2-2,TRBV15,CATSRVSGGWTGELFF,TGTGCCACCAGCAGAGTGTCAGGAGGGTGGACCGGGGAGCTGTTTTTT
NA,NA,TRBJ1-6,TRBV18,CASSPFSWGSGSPLHF,TGTGCCAGCTCACCATTTAGTTGGGGATCGGGCTCACCCCTCCACTTT
NA,TRBD1,TRBJ2-1,TRBV16,CASSQSRTGTQQFF,TGTGCCAGCAGCCAATCTCGGACAGGGACGCAACAGTTCTTC
NA,NA,TRBJ2-6,TRBV7-9,CASSLNPGRTGANVLTF,TGTGCCAGCAGCTTAAATCCGGGGAGAACTGGGGCCAACGTCCTGACTTTC
few,TRBD2,TRBJ2-7,TRBV3-1/TRBV3-2,CASSPGQTSGGPIYEQYF,TGTGCCAGCAGCCCAGGACAGACTAGCGGGGGCCCAATCTACGAGCAGTACTTC
NA,TRBD1,TRBJ2-5,TRBV9,CASSAGQVQETQYF,TGTGCCAGCAGCGCAGGACAGGTCCAAGAGACCCAGTACTTC
NA,TRBD1,TRBJ2-5,TRBV6-5,CASSRLGTGQETQYF,TGTGCCAGCAGTCGCCTGGGGACAGGTCAAGAGACCCAGTACTTC
once,NA,TRBJ2-2,TRBV7-2,CASSLAWGYDTGELFF,TGTGCCAGCAGCTTAGCGTGGGGCTATGACACCGGGGAGCTGTTTTTT
NA,NA,TRBJ2-2,TRBV14,CASSQYATPGELFF,TGTGCCAGCAGCCAATACGCTACACCCGGGGAGCTGTTTTTT
NA,NA,TRBJ1-5,TRBV21-1,CASSNSSGLYSNQPQHF,TGTGCCAGCAGCAATTCGTCGGGGCTTTATAGCAATCAGCCCCAGCATTTT
NA,NA,TRBJ2-7,TRBV7-8,CASSRAGLGYEQYF,TGTGCCAGCAGCCGGGCTGGCTTGGGCTACGAGCAGTACTTC
few,NA,TRBJ2-3,TRBV6-5,CASSYSGVGDTDTQYF,TGTGCCAGCAGTTATAGCGGTGTCGGGGACACAGATACGCAGTATTTT
few,NA,TRBJ1-1,TRBV5-1,CASSSGDTEAFF,TGCGCCAGCAGCTCTGGGGACACTGAAGCTTTCTTT
NA,NA,TRBJ2-1,TRBV7-8,CASSPPGPMAYNEQFF,TGTGCCAGCAGCCCCCCTGGGCCCATGGCTTACAATGAGCAGTTCTTC
NA,TRBD2,TRBJ2-7,TRBV6-5,CASSYSVSGNYEQYF,TGTGCCAGCAGTTACTCGGTTAGCGGGAATTACGAGCAGTACTTC
NA,TRBD1,TRBJ2-5,TRBV5-1,CASSSLQGNQETQYF,TGCGCCAGCAGCTCCTTACAGGGGAACCAAGAGACCCAGTACTTC
NA,TRBD1,TRBJ2-3,TRBV6-5,CASEQGAGDTQYF,TGTGCCAGCGAACAGGGGGCTGGAGATACGCAGTATTTT
NA,TRBD2,TRBJ2-6,TRBV19,CASTGLAGGSGANVLTF,TGTGCCAGTACGGGACTAGCGGGGGGTTCTGGGGCCAACGTCCTGACTTTC
NA,NA,TRBJ2-7,TRBV7-5,CARSLEPEQAYEQYF,TGTGCCAGAAGTTTGGAGCCAGAGCAAGCCTACGAGCAGTACTTC
NA,NA,TRBJ1-3,TRBV14,CASSQDRGSSGNTIYF,TGTGCCAGCAGCCAAGATCGGGGGAGCTCTGGAAACACCATATATTTT
NA,NA,TRBJ1-5,TRBV19,CASSMDGVNQPQHF,TGTGCCAGTAGTATGGACGGTGTGAATCAGCCCCAGCATTTT
NA,NA,TRBJ2-3,TRBV15,CATSTRITSTDTQYF,TGTGCCACCAGCACCCGGATTACCAGCACAGATACGCAGTATTTT
NA,TRBD1,TRBJ2-7,TRBV7-3,CASSYGQGLEQYF,TGTGCCAGCAGCTACGGACAGGGTCTCGAGCAGTACTTC
NA,NA,TRBJ2-5,TRBV11-2,CASSLVSQETQYF,TGTGCCAGCAGCCTGGTAAGCCAAGAGACCCAGTACTTC
NA,TRBD2,TRBJ2-3,TRBV6-1,CASSDGAGGTDTQYF,TGTGCCAGCAGTGACGGAGCGGGAGGCACAGATACGCAGTATTTT
NA,TRBD2,TRBJ2-3,TRBV11-3,CASSWATSGSTDTQYF,TGTGCCAGCAGCTGGGCCACTAGCGGGAGCACAGATACGCAGTATTTT
NA,NA,TRBJ2-7,TRBV5-4,CASSLGSGDEQYF,TGTGCCAGCAGCTTGGGTAGCGGAGACGAGCAGTACTTC
once,NA,TRBJ1-1,TRBV18,CASSASGPGEAFF,TGTGCCAGCTCAGCTAGCGGGCCAGGAGAAGCTTTCTTT
NA,NA,TRBJ1-4,TRBV28,CASKGGATNEKLFF,TGTGCCAGCAAGGGGGGAGCAACTAATGAAAAACTGTTTTTT
NA,NA,TRBJ1-2,TRBV6-1,CASSDWGQSVNYGYTF,TGTGCCAGCAGTGATTGGGGGCAGTCCGTCAACTATGGCTACACCTTC
NA,NA,TRBJ2-2,TRBV12-3/TRBV12-4,CASTLEQPGELFF,TGTGCCAGCACACTAGAGCAACCCGGGGAGCTGTTTTTT
NA,NA,TRBJ1-1,TRBV7-9,CASSLNPPAFF,TGTGCCAGCAGCTTAAATCCCCCCGCTTTCTTT
NA,TRBD2,TRBJ2-7,TRBV2,CASIAGQSYEQYF,TGTGCCAGCATAGCGGGGCAATCCTACGAGCAGTACTTC
NA,TRBD1,TRBJ1-1,TRBV15,CATSNPTGETAEAFF,TGTGCCACCAGCAACCCGACAGGGGAGACCGCTGAAGCTTTCTTT
NA,NA,TRBJ2-7,TRBV6-5,CASSYSTAREQYF,TGTGCCAGCAGTTACTCTACGGCTCGTGAGCAGTACTTC
NA,NA,TRBJ1-2,TRBV12-3/TRBV12-4,CASSPLGGYGYTF,TGTGCCAGCAGTCCCCTGGGGGGCTATGGCTACACCTTC
NA,NA,TRBJ2-5,TRBV2,CASSGPGPRQETQYF,TGTGCCAGCAGTGGTCCGGGGCCGAGACAAGAGACCCAGTACTTC
once,NA,TRBJ2-1,TRBV5-4,CASSLGLAIYNEQFF,TGTGCCAGCAGCTTGGGGCTAGCGATCTACAATGAGCAGTTCTTC
NA,NA,TRBJ1-4,TRBV18,CASSPDTTTNEKLFF,TGTGCCAGCTCACCAGACACAACAACTAATGAAAAACTGTTTTTT
NA,TRBD1,TRBJ2-7,TRBV30,CAWNQGAYEQYF,TGTGCCTGGAATCAGGGGGCCTACGAGCAGTACTTC
NA,TRBD1,TRBJ1-4,TRBV19,CASSLGTGVEKLFF,TGTGCCAGTAGTTTGGGGACAGGGGTTGAAAAACTGTTTTTT